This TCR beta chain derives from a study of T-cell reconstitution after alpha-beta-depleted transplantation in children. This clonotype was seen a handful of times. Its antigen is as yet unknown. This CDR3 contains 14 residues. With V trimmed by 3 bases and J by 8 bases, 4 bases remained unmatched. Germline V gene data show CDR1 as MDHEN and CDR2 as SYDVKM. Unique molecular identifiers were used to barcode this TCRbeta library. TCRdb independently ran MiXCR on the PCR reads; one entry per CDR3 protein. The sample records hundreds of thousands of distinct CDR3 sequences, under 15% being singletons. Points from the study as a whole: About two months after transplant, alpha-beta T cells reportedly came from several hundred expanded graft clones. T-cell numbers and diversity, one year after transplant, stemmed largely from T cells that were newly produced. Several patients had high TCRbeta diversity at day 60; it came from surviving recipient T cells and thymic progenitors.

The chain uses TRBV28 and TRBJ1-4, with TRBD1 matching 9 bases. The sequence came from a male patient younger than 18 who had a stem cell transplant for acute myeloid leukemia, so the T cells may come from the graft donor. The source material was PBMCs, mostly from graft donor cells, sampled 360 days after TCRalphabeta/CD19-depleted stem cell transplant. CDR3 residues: CASSFDRGKEKLFF. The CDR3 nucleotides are TGTGCCAGCAGTTTCGACAGGGGGAAAGAAAAACTGTTTTTT.